Listed here are 32 T cell receptor beta chains from one sample, sequenced in a study of chemoradiotherapy in HPV16-positive cancers. Some clones are missing from TCRdb's copy, which holds only in-frame ones; the method was immunoSEQ multiplex PCR. The profile shows roughly 21,000 clones, roughly 86% of them singletons. Sequenced here: blood, sampled from a patient who underwent chemoradiotherapy. Receptors were obtained from a human donor with HPV-associated anogenital cancer.

The V gene is TRBV7-9, the J gene TRBJ1-2; D uncertain. Per the germline V gene, CDR1 is SEHNR and CDR2 is FQNEAQ (reference sequence). This CDR3 contains 14 residues. Trimming pared 2 bases from V and 4 bases from J, leaving 11 bases between. CDR3 sequence: CASSLSAEGYGYTF. CDR3 bases: TGTGCCAGCAGCTTATCCGCCGAAGGCTATGGCTACACCTTC.

The chain uses TRBV15 and TRBJ2-3; 7 nucleotides line up with TRBD1. The CDR3 sequence is 15 residues long. CDR1 and CDR2 (germline): LNHNV, YYDKDF (reference sequence). The J segment lost 0 bases and the V segment lost 6 bases, leaving 6 bases of the junction unmatched. DNA for the CDR3: TGTGCCACCAGACGACAGGGTTCTAGCACAGATACGCAGTATTTT. Protein product: CATRRQGSSTDTQYF.

The J gene is TRBJ2-5, the V gene TRBV5-4, with a tentative D call TRBD2 (5 bases). This CDR3 spans 16 amino acids. Trimming cost V 0 bases and J 3 bases, with 15 bases left between them. The germline gives CDR1 SGHNT, CDR2 YYREEE (reference sequence). CDR3 residues: CASSLAGVGSKETQYF. The CDR3 nucleotides are TGTGCCAGCAGCTTGGCCGGGGTGGGCTCCAAAGAGACCCAGTACTTC.

This chain uses TRBV5-1 with TRBJ2-3; D gene unclear. This CDR3 has 14 residues. CDR1 is SGHRS, CDR2 YFSETQ, per germline. V lost 7 bases and J 5 bases, leaving 17 bases between the germline ends. CDR3 sequence: CASRESPGRDTQYF. The DNA for the CDR3 is TGCGCCAGCCGAGAGAGTCCGGGTAGAGATACGCAGTATTTT.

The CDR3 nucleotides are TGTGCCAGCTCACCGTTAGAGGTGGATTCACCCCTCCACTTT. As protein: CASSPLEVDSPLHF. The chain carries TRBV18 and TRBJ1-6; D ambiguous. Germline assignment: CDR1 KGHSH and CDR2 LQKENI. The CDR3 extends over 14 amino acids. Trimming shortened V by 3 bases and J by 8 bases, and 11 bases separated the two germline ends. The full variable domain, with the rest looked up from reference TRBV18 and TRBJ1-6, is NAGVMQNPRHLVRRRGQEARLRCSPMKGHSHVYWYRQLPEEGLKFMVYLQKENIIDESGMPKERFSAEFPKEGPSILRIQQVVRGDSAAYFCASSPLEVDSPLHFGNGTRLTVT.

V usage is TRBV7-2 and J usage is TRBJ2-3; 7 positions agree with TRBD2. Germline V gives CDR1 SGHTA, CDR2 FQGNSA. V was clipped by 4 bases and J by 5 bases; unmatched bases: 6. The CDR3 is 14 residues long. CDR3 sequence (DNA): TGTGCCAGCAGCTGGACTAGGAGGGGAGATACGCAGTATTTT. Translated: CASSWTRRGDTQYF.

The J gene is TRBJ2-6, the V gene TRBV19; TRBD1 might be the D (6 bases). The V gene lost 5 bases and the J gene lost 0 bases, with 17 bases spanning the gap. The CDR3 contains 18 residues. Germline assignment: CDR1 LNHDA and CDR2 SQIVND (reference sequence). The CDR3 reads CASSPFRGRGSGANVLTF. The CDR3 region has the DNA TGTGCCAGTAGTCCTTTCAGGGGAAGGGGCTCTGGGGCCAACGTCCTGACTTTC.

Details on this clone: This same CDR3 is encoded by further DNA sequences in the sample. The rearrangement joins TRBV6-5 to TRBJ1-4; no clear D gene. Trimming removed 5 bases at V and 8 bases at J, with 6 bases between. CDR3 length: 11 amino acids. Germline CDR1 and CDR2: MNHEY and SVGAGI. The CDR3 loop is CASSKGEKLFF. The CDR3 DNA follows: TGTGCCAGCAGTAAAGGGGAAAAACTGTTTTTT.

This CDR3 is CASSNSGGGYEQYF. The DNA of the CDR3 is TGTGCCAGCAGTAATTCAGGGGGCGGGTACGAGCAGTACTTC. The chain joins TRBV6-1 to TRBJ2-7; 8 bases are a match to TRBD1. The germline CDR1 and CDR2 sequences are MNHNS and SASEGT. The CDR3 totals 14 residues. V lost 5 bases and J lost 4; bases outside the gene matches: 7.

V is TRBV2 and J is TRBJ1-1, with a tentative D call TRBD1 (5 bases). Trimming left V 6 bases short and J 6 bases short, with 14 bases between. Per germline, CDR1 SNHLY and CDR2 FYNNEI. The CDR3 is 13 residues long. CDR3 amino acids: CASSFDSPPEAFF. In nucleotides, the CDR3 is TGTGCCAGCAGCTTCGACAGTCCTCCTGAAGCTTTCTTT.

V usage is TRBV7-2 and J usage is TRBJ1-2; D is perhaps TRBD1 (6 bases). Germline-derived CDR1 and CDR2 are SGHTA and FQGNSA. The V end was cut by 4 bases, the J end by 4 bases, with 16 bases between. CDR3 length: 15 residues. CDR3 in DNA: TGTGCCAGCAGCTCAACGCCTCAGGGGATCTATGGCTACACCTTC. Translated: CASSSTPQGIYGYTF.

The chain employs TRBV4-1 and TRBJ2-5; D ambiguous. The CDR3 contains 16 residues. V gave up 0 bases and J gave up 4 bases, with 15 bases separating them. Looked up from germline, CDR1 is MGHRA and CDR2 is YSYEKL. CDR3 region: CASSQEFRVDGETQYF. The CDR3 DNA reads TGCGCCAGCAGCCAAGAGTTCCGGGTTGATGGAGAGACCCAGTACTTC.

J is TRBJ2-1 and V is TRBV15; TRBD2 agrees at 11 bases. Looked up from germline, CDR1 is LNHNV and CDR2 is YYDKDF (reference sequence). The length of the CDR3 is 15 residues. The V segment lost 4 bases and the J segment 4 bases; nucleotides outside the gene matches: 3. The CDR3 reads CATSIGTSGYNEQFF. The CDR3 DNA follows: TGTGCCACCAGCATCGGGACTAGCGGATACAATGAGCAGTTCTTC.

The J gene is TRBJ1-2, the V gene TRBV23-1; 8 bases align to TRBD1. TRBV23-1 is classed as an ORF, of uncertain function. The ends lost 7 bases at V and 4 bases at J; junction bases unmatched: 32. The CDR3 extends over 22 amino acids. The CDR3, as DNA: TGCGCCAGCATTCCTCACCGACAGGGGTGTAATGTTGGGCCCGGGCTTAGCTATGGCTACACCTTC. It translates to CASIPHRQGCNVGPGLSYGYTF.

This clone appeared once. V usage is TRBV7-9 and J usage is TRBJ1-1; D may be TRBD1 (5 bases). The V end was cut by 5 bases, the J end by 4 bases, with 14 bases between. This CDR3 has 14 amino acids. CDR1 SEHNR and CDR2 FQNEAQ come from the germline V gene (reference sequence). Written as DNA, the CDR3 is TGTGCCAGCAGCCGGGGAGGGACTTTCACTGAAGCTTTCTTT. This gives the protein CASSRGGTFTEAFF.

This clone has more than one count but fewer than ten. The rearrangement uses TRBV10-2 and TRBJ2-2, with D possibly TRBD2 on 6 matching bases. Germline CDR1 WSHSY, CDR2 SAAADI. The CDR3 runs 14 residues. Trimming pared 8 bases from V and 7 bases from J, leaving 17 bases between. The CDR3 bases are TGCGCCAGCCTGAACGACGGGACTGACGGGGAGCTGTTTTTT. Its protein is CASLNDGTDGELFF.

This chain connects TRBV5-4 to TRBJ1-3, with TRBD1 matching over 7 bases. This CDR3 is 15 amino acids long. Germline CDR1 is SGHNT and CDR2 is YYREEE (reference sequence). The junction had 6 bases not matched to a gene; V was cut back by 3 bases and J by 3 bases. CDR3 nucleotides: TGTGCCAGCAGCTCCACAGGGGCGCGTGGAAACACCATATATTTT. Its protein product is CASSSTGARGNTIYF.

V is TRBV7-2 and J is TRBJ2-7; 10 bases align to TRBD1. Germline V gene data show CDR1 as SGHTA and CDR2 as FQGNSA. The ends lost 5 bases at V and 2 bases at J; junction bases unmatched: 3. This CDR3 contains 14 residues. The DNA of the CDR3 is TGTGCCAGCAGCCGGACAGGGGGGCCCTACGAGCAGTACTTC. It yields the protein CASSRTGGPYEQYF.

The chain joins TRBV11-2 to TRBJ1-1; maybe TRBD1 (5 bases). Germline CDR1 and CDR2: SGHAT and FQNNGV. Trimming removed 1 base at V and 4 bases at J, with 10 bases between. The CDR3 is 14 amino acids. The CDR3 region is CASSLAEGVTEAFF. As DNA, the CDR3 is TGTGCCAGCAGCTTAGCTGAAGGGGTCACTGAAGCTTTCTTT. The full variable domain, in which reference TRBV11-2 and TRBJ1-1 provide the parts outside the CDR3, is EAGVAQSPRYKIIEKRQSVAFWCNPISGHATLYWYQQILGQGPKLLIQFQNNGVVDDSQLPKDRFSAERLKGVDSTLKIQPAKLEDSAVYLCASSLAEGVTEAFFGQGTRLTVV.

The V and J genes are TRBV19 and TRBJ1-3, with a weak D call TRBD1 (5 bases). The CDR3 spans 14 residues. The germline V gene has CDR1 LNHDA and CDR2 SQIVND (reference sequence). V lost 5 bases and J 7 bases, leaving 15 bases between the germline ends. The CDR3 DNA is TGTGCCAGTAGTCCCTACGAACGGGGGAACACCATATATTTT. Translation gives CASSPYERGNTIYF.

The chain employs TRBV30 and TRBJ2-5, with D maybe TRBD2 (6 bases). CDR3 length: 16 amino acids. CDR1 GTSNPN and CDR2 SVGIG come from the germline V gene (reference sequence). V dropped 2 bases and J dropped 4 bases, with 20 bases sitting between them. In nucleotides, the CDR3 is TGTGCCTGGAGTCCCCCTGGGCCGGCGCGGGGAGAGACCCAGTACTTC. This translates into CAWSPPGPARGETQYF. Combining the CDR3 with reference TRBV30 and TRBJ2-5 gives the whole variable domain SQTIHQWPATLVQPVGSPLSLECTVEGTSNPNLYWYRQAAGRGLQLLFYSVGIGQISSEVPQNLSASRPQDRQFILSSKKLLLSDSGFYLCAWSPPGPARGETQYFGPGTRLLVL.

The rearrangement uses TRBV6-1 and TRBJ1-2; weak D call: TRBD1 (5 bases). V dropped 3 bases and J dropped 8 bases, with 19 bases sitting between them. CDR1 MNHNS and CDR2 SASEGT come from the germline V gene. The CDR3 extends over 15 amino acids. In DNA form, the CDR3 reads TGTGCCAGCAGTGAGGGGAGGGGACCGATGGCGGGCTACACCTTC. This gives the protein CASSEGRGPMAGYTF.

To note about this clone: The junction shows a germline mismatch at one end, possibly a read error. This chain connects TRBV5-1 to TRBJ1-1; the D gene is possibly TRBD1 (5 bases). The CDR3 extends over 15 amino acids. Germline V CDR1 and CDR2: SGHRS, YFSETQ. CDR3 region: CASSLALGVNAEAFF. The CDR3 nucleotides read TGCGCCAGCAGCTTGGCTTTGGGGGTGAACGCTGAAGCTTTCTTT. The whole variable domain, remainder taken from reference TRBV5-1 and TRBJ1-1, is KAGVTQTPRYLIKTRGQQVTLSCSPISGHRSVSWYQQTPGQGLQFLFEYFSETQRNKGNFPGRFSGRQFSNSRSEMNVSTLELGDSALYLCASSLALGVNAEAFFGQGTRLTVV.

This clone was recorded once. The J gene is TRBJ2-3, the V gene TRBV5-6; D perhaps matches TRBD2 (5 bases). V gave up 3 bases and J gave up 0 bases, with 17 bases separating them. Germline assignment: CDR1 SGHDT and CDR2 YYEEEE. The CDR3 spans 17 residues. CDR3 DNA sequence: TGTGCCAGCAGCTGGACCTTGGGAGCGTCTAGCACAGATACGCAGTATTTT. This sequence encodes CASSWTLGASSTDTQYF.

The chain employs TRBV6-1 and TRBJ1-2; no clear D gene. V was pared by 2 bases and J by 8 bases, with 12 bases between. The CDR3 is 13 residues long. The germline V gene encodes CDR1 MNHNS and CDR2 SASEGT. The CDR3 is CASSEIPGYGYTF. Written as DNA, the CDR3 is TGTGCCAGCAGTGAAATACCGGGTTACGGCTACACCTTC.

The genes are TRBV6-6 and TRBJ1-6, with 8 bases aligning to TRBD1. Germline-derived CDR1 and CDR2 are MNHNY and SVGAGI (reference sequence). The V and J ends lost 6 bases and 7 bases, in that order; junction bases with no gene match: 8. The CDR3 is 15 residues long. The CDR3 nucleotides read TGTGCCAGCAGCTCGCAGGGACAGGACAATTCACCCCTCCACTTT. This codes for CASSSQGQDNSPLHF.

V is TRBV6-5 and J is TRBJ1-4; 7 bases map to TRBD1. The CDR3 totals 15 residues. Germline V gene lookup returns CDR1 MNHEY and CDR2 SVGAGI. The J segment lost 5 bases and the V segment lost 6 bases, leaving 9 bases of the junction unmatched. The CDR3, as DNA: TGTGCCAGCAGCACTGACAGGGTCCCAAATGAAAAACTGTTTTTT. This translates into CASSTDRVPNEKLFF.

This clone has more than one count but fewer than ten. This rearrangement joins TRBV4-1 to TRBJ2-3; unclear D gene. The germline CDR1 and CDR2 sequences are MGHRA and YSYEKL. The CDR3 loop spans 15 amino acids. Between the trimmed V and J ends, which lost 6 bases and 2 bases, there was a span of 15 bases. The CDR3 spells CASRQTWMDTDTQYF. DNA for the CDR3: TGCGCCAGCAGACAGACTTGGATGGACACAGATACGCAGTATTTT.

This chain joins TRBV6-5 and TRBJ2-7; the match to TRBD2 covers 7 bases. This CDR3 is built from 14 residues. Looked up from germline, CDR1 is MNHEY and CDR2 is SVGAGI. The junction had 3 bases not matched to a gene; V was cut back by 3 bases and J by 1 base. The CDR3 loop is CASSYSGPSYEQYF. CDR3 sequence (DNA): TGTGCCAGCAGTTATAGCGGGCCGTCCTACGAGCAGTACTTC.

V is TRBV21-1 and J is TRBJ2-3; the table names TRBD1, a call not compared with the DNA. TRBV21-1 is reported as a pseudogene. The CDR3 loop spans 14 amino acids. The CDR3 DNA is TGTGCCAGCAGCAACGACAGATGCACAGATACGCAGTATTTT. This sequence encodes CASSNDRCTDTQYF.

This chain connects TRBV9 to TRBJ1-2; 8 bases match TRBD1. V shed 4 bases, J shed 6 bases, and the junction held 14 bases outside the gene matches. The CDR3 covers 16 residues. Germline V CDR1 and CDR2: SGDLS, YYNGEE. The CDR3 sequence is CASSPRSAGGGDGYTF. Here the CDR3 DNA reads TGTGCCAGCAGCCCCCGGTCCGCAGGGGGCGGGGATGGCTACACCTTC.

This rearrangement joins TRBV28 to TRBJ2-1, with TRBD1 matching 9 bases. The ends lost 5 bases at V and 1 base at J; junction bases unmatched: 3. There are 15 residues in the CDR3. The germline CDR1 and CDR2 sequences are MDHEN and SYDVKM. The CDR3 protein is CASSVQGASYNEQFF. In DNA, the CDR3 is TGTGCCAGCAGTGTACAGGGGGCTTCCTACAATGAGCAGTTCTTC.